The 10 T cell receptor beta chains below come from one sample, sequenced in a study of blood T cell repertoires in COVID-19. Produced via immunoSEQ multiplex PCR; TCRdb's table is partial and in-frame only. The sample shows about 330,000 clones, about 89% of them seen only once. What was sequenced was peripheral blood. The receptors originated from a man between 18 and 35 years old who had recovered from COVID-19.

This clone was seen more than once but under ten times. The V and J genes are TRBV7-9 and TRBJ2-1, with D perhaps matching TRBD1 (6 bases). The CDR3 covers 14 residues. V was pared by 5 bases and J by 4 bases, with 12 bases between. Germline CDR1 is SEHNR and CDR2 is FQNEAQ (reference sequence). CDR3 residues: CASSVGTPYNEQFF. Written as DNA, the CDR3 is TGTGCCAGCAGCGTCGGGACACCTTACAATGAGCAGTTCTTC.

The V gene is TRBV18, the J gene TRBJ2-7, with D tentatively TRBD1 (9 bases). The V gene lost 6 bases and the J gene lost 5 bases, with 17 bases spanning the gap. The CDR3 is 14 residues long. Germline V gives CDR1 KGHSH, CDR2 LQKENI. In DNA, the CDR3 is TGTGCCAGCTCCGGGGGGGACAGGGAGCACGAGCAGTACTTC. Translation: CASSGGDREHEQYF.

This clone has just one count. This chain uses TRBV11-2 with TRBJ2-7; 7 bases align to TRBD1. J gave up 4 bases and V 5 bases, and 8 bases lay outside the gene matches. Germline CDR1 and CDR2: SGHAT and FQNNGV. The CDR3 has 14 residues. CDR3: CASSLTQGVYEQYF. The CDR3 coding sequence is TGTGCCAGCAGCCTAACCCAGGGGGTATACGAGCAGTACTTC.

This sequence joins TRBV18 and TRBJ1-2; D is possibly TRBD1 (6 bases). The V gene's germline CDR1 is KGHSH and CDR2 LQKENI. V was trimmed by 2 bases and J by 4 bases, leaving 11 bases between them. The CDR3 has 14 amino acids. CDR3 protein: CASSPEGVPYGYTF. The CDR3 nucleotides read TGTGCCAGCTCACCAGAGGGGGTTCCCTATGGCTACACCTTC.

The chain joins TRBV6-1 to TRBJ1-3; D might be TRBD1 (5 bases). Between the trimmed V and J ends, which lost 4 bases and 0 bases, there was a span of 13 bases. Germline CDR1 reads MNHNS; CDR2 reads SASEGT. The CDR3 totals 16 residues. The CDR3 DNA reads TGTGCCAGCAGTGTACTGGACATGAGCTCTGGAAACACCATATATTTT. It encodes CASSVLDMSSGNTIYF.

The chain uses TRBV5-1 and TRBJ1-6, with 11 bases fitting TRBD1. V lost 3 bases and J lost 7; bases outside the gene matches: 15. From germline, CDR1 is SGHRS and CDR2 YFSETQ. The CDR3 has 19 amino acids. This CDR3 reads CASSYTGLGTGGVNSPLHF. The CDR3 DNA sequence: TGCGCCAGCAGCTACACAGGACTCGGGACAGGGGGAGTAAATTCACCCCTCCACTTT.

The chain carries TRBV27 and TRBJ2-1; 11 bases are shared with TRBD2. CDR3 length: 16 amino acids. Trimming at V came to 7 bases and at J to 7 bases, leaving 12 bases not matched to a gene. Germline-derived CDR1 and CDR2 are MNHEY and SMNVEV (reference sequence). DNA of the CDR3: TGTGCCAGCACAAGAGGGTATCTAGCGGGAGGAAATGAGCAGTTCTTC. It translates to CASTRGYLAGGNEQFF.

This chain connects TRBV19 to TRBJ1-2; D is perhaps TRBD1 (5 bases). The CDR3 is 16 residues long. Per germline, CDR1 LNHDA and CDR2 SQIVND (reference sequence). Trimming stripped 6 bases from V and 2 bases from J, with 19 bases between. Written as DNA, the CDR3 is TGTGCCAGTAGCCTCGGGGGAAGGGCACCGAACTATGGCTACACCTTC. This gives the protein CASSLGGRAPNYGYTF.

This clone showed up just once. J is TRBJ1-5 and V is TRBV19, with 7 bases aligning to TRBD1. Germline V gene sequence: CDR1 LNHDA, CDR2 SQIVND (reference sequence). The V segment lost 1 base and the J segment 6 bases; nucleotides outside the gene matches: 24. The CDR3 totals 21 residues. CDR3 coding DNA: TGTGCCAGTAGTATAGGGGCCCACCGGGACAGACTTCTGCGAGGCGGTCAGCCCCAGCATTTT. Translated: CASSIGAHRDRLLRGGQPQHF.

This clone appeared a single time. The J gene is TRBJ1-1, the V gene TRBV7-9, with a possible D match to TRBD1 (5 bases). Per germline, CDR1 SEHNR and CDR2 FQNEAQ (reference sequence). V was cut by 0 bases and J by 10 bases, with 9 bases left in between. The CDR3 totals 12 residues. CDR3 nucleotide sequence: TGTGCCAGCAGCTTAGCGGGCAGGGCAGCTTTCTTT. Amino acids: CASSLAGRAAFF.